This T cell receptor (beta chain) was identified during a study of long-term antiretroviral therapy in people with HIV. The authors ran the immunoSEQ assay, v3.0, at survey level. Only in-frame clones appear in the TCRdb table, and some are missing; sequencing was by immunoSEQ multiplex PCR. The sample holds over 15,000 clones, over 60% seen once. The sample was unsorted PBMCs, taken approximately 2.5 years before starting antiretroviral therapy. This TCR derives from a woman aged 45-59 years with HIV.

CDR3 sequence: CASSLSKGNGYTF. CDR3 DNA sequence: TGTGCCAGCAGTTTATCGAAGGGAAATGGCTACACCTTC. This chain uses TRBV27 with TRBJ1-2, with no clear D. This CDR3 contains 13 residues. Trimming stripped 0 bases from V and 6 bases from J, with 8 bases between. CDR1 and CDR2 (germline): MNHEY, SMNVEV (reference sequence).